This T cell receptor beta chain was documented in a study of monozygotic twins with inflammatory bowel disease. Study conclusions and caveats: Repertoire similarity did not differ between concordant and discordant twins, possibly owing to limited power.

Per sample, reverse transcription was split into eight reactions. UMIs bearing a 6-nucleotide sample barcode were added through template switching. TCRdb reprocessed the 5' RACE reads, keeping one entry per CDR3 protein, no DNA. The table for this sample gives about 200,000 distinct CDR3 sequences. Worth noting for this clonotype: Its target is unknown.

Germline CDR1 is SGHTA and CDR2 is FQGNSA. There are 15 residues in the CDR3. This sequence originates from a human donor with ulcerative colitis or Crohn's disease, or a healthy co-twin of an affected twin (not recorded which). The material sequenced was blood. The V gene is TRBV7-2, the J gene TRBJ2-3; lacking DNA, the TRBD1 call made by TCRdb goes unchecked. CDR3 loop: CASSLHRGQPDTQYF.